Listed below are T cell receptor beta chains from one sample, sequenced in a study of T cell responses to AZD1222 COVID-19 vaccine. Sequencing was performed with immunoSEQ multiplex PCR; in TCRdb, only in-frame clones are kept and a portion is missing. This sample has approximately 100,000 clones, with approximately 91% found just once. Sequencing was performed on peripheral blood, taken on day 0 of AZD1222 vaccination. The source of these receptors is an adult in good health. CDR3s include the opening cysteine and the closing phenylalanine or tryptophan. The D gene is left open where the match is weak. Size tells how often a clone was seen (once, few, many) or the class of an expanded clone, and some rows leave it out.

cdr3_aa	cdr3_nt	clone_size	j_call	d_call	v_call
CASSQYKRFTDTQYF	TGTGCCAGCAGCCAATATAAGCGGTTCACAGATACGCAGTATTTT	-	TRBJ2-3	-	TRBV14
CASSLSPLDNNYGYTF	TGTGCCAGCAGCTTATCCCCCTTGGATAATAACTATGGCTACACCTTC	-	TRBJ1-2	-	TRBV7-9
CASSEWSQGDGYTF	TGTGCCAGCAGTGAATGGAGTCAGGGGGATGGCTACACCTTC	-	TRBJ1-2	TRBD1	TRBV25-1
CASSRTENTEAFF	TGTGCCAGCAGTCGGACAGAGAACACTGAAGCTTTCTTT	-	TRBJ1-1	-	TRBV5-4
CASSYTGGTSYEQYF	TGTGCCAGCAGCTATACAGGGGGAACCTCCTACGAGCAGTACTTC	few	TRBJ2-7	TRBD1	TRBV5-5
CANSRQGGDTEAFF	TGTGCCAATTCGAGACAGGGCGGTGACACTGAAGCTTTCTTT	-	TRBJ1-1	TRBD1	TRBV6-5
CATSDPSRRTDTQYF	TGTGCCACCAGTGATCCATCGAGGCGCACAGATACGCAGTATTTT	-	TRBJ2-3	-	TRBV24-1
CASSLGRNEAFF	TGTGCCAGCTCCCTTGGCCGTAATGAAGCTTTCTTT	-	TRBJ1-1	-	TRBV25-1
CASSWPGKDSGYTF	TGTGCCAGCAGTTGGCCCGGAAAGGACTCTGGCTACACCTTC	-	TRBJ1-2	-	TRBV6-5
CASSFRLLTSGYFTDTQYF	TGTGCCAGCAGTTTCAGACTCCTGACTAGCGGGTACTTCACAGATACGCAGTATTTT	-	TRBJ2-3	TRBD2	TRBV27
CASSIDLRGASEAFF	TGTGCCAGTAGTATAGATCTCAGGGGCGCGTCTGAAGCTTTCTTT	-	TRBJ1-1	-	TRBV19
CASSVGPSNQPQHF	TGTGCCAGCAGCGTAGGACCGAGCAATCAGCCCCAGCATTTT	-	TRBJ1-5	-	TRBV9
CASSMGLAGSSYEQYF	TGTGCCAGCAGCATGGGACTAGCGGGGAGCTCCTACGAGCAGTACTTC	-	TRBJ2-7	TRBD2	TRBV9
CASKGEFRTEAFF	TGTGCCAGCAAGGGGGAGTTTCGCACTGAAGCTTTCTTT	-	TRBJ1-1	-	TRBV28
CASSQDFGGVSNQPQHF	TGTGCCAGCAGCCAAGACTTCGGTGGGGTGAGCAATCAGCCCCAGCATTTT	-	TRBJ1-5	-	TRBV3-1/TRBV3-2
CASSPLPFISGTQSNTGELFF	TGTGCCAGCAGCCCCCTACCCTTCATTTCGGGAACCCAATCGAACACCGGGGAGCTGTTTTTT	-	TRBJ2-2	-	TRBV7-6
CASSLESGGGGYTF	TGTGCCAGCAGCTTAGAGTCTGGGGGCGGTGGCTACACCTTC	-	TRBJ1-2	-	TRBV7-9
CASKIDRSSGNTIYF	TGTGCCAGCAAAATTGACAGGTCTTCTGGAAACACCATATATTTT	once	TRBJ1-3	-	TRBV6-5
CASSQQGWTEAFF	TGCGCCAGCAGTCAGCAGGGATGGACTGAAGCTTTCTTT	-	TRBJ1-1	-	TRBV5-1
CASSLSHGGSRNEQFF	TGTGCCAGCAGCTTAAGTCACGGGGGTTCAAGAAATGAGCAGTTCTTC	-	TRBJ2-1	-	TRBV7-6
CASRDRETEAFF	TGCGCCAGCAGGGACAGAGAGACTGAAGCTTTCTTT	few	TRBJ1-1	-	TRBV5-1
CAWSGAGQETQYF	TGTGCCTGGAGTGGGGCAGGTCAAGAGACCCAGTACTTC	-	TRBJ2-5	-	TRBV30
CASSLSGPGELFF	TGTGCCAGCAGCCTTTCGGGTCCCGGGGAGCTGTTTTTT	-	TRBJ2-2	-	TRBV12-3/TRBV12-4
CASSIGPSSYEQYF	TGTGCCAGTAGTATCGGTCCCAGCTCCTACGAGCAGTACTTC	-	TRBJ2-7	-	TRBV19
CASSFTGGPYNEQFF	TGTGCCAGCAGCTTTACGGGGGGGCCCTACAATGAGCAGTTCTTC	-	TRBJ2-1	TRBD2	TRBV5-4
CASSQERTVSYEQYF	TGCGCCAGCAGCCAAGAGAGAACAGTCTCCTACGAGCAGTACTTC	-	TRBJ2-7	-	TRBV4-3
CASSLVWLSGNTIYF	TGTGCCAGCAGCTTAGTATGGCTCTCTGGAAACACCATATATTTT	-	TRBJ1-3	-	TRBV7-2
CASSPRGDTIYF	TGTGCCAGCAGCCCCCGTGGGGACACCATATATTTT	once	TRBJ1-3	-	TRBV9
CASSPTWVQNQPQHF	TGTGCCAGCAGTCCGACTTGGGTCCAAAATCAGCCCCAGCATTTT	-	TRBJ1-5	-	TRBV28
CASSLDGLATNHEQYF	TGCGCCAGCAGCTTGGATGGACTAGCGACAAACCACGAGCAGTACTTC	-	TRBJ2-7	TRBD2	TRBV5-1
CASSPLPGTGKSGELFF	TGTGCCAGCTCACCCCTTCCCGGGACAGGAAAATCCGGGGAGCTGTTTTTT	-	TRBJ2-2	TRBD1	TRBV18
CATNLRGASGGYTDTQYF	TGTGCCACCAACCTAAGGGGAGCTAGCGGGGGGTACACAGATACGCAGTATTTT	once	TRBJ2-3	TRBD2	TRBV19
CASIRPPNGYTF	TGTGCCAGCATAAGACCTCCCAATGGCTACACCTTC	-	TRBJ1-2	-	TRBV6-5
CASRTNEGAGEKLFF	TGCGCCAGCAGGACTAACGAGGGGGCGGGGGAAAAACTGTTTTTT	-	TRBJ1-4	TRBD1	TRBV10-1
CASSRRGAEVNNSPLHF	TGTGCCAGCAGTCGTAGAGGGGCAGAAGTAAATAATTCACCCCTCCACTTT	-	TRBJ1-6	-	TRBV7-2
CASSLATGARIGTDTQYF	TGTGCCAGCAGCTTAGCGACAGGGGCTCGGATAGGCACAGATACGCAGTATTTT	-	TRBJ2-3	TRBD1	TRBV7-8
CASSLTDYYEQYF	TGTGCCAGCAGCTTAACAGATTACTACGAGCAGTACTTC	-	TRBJ2-7	-	TRBV7-2
CASSYQLPSSEAFF	TGTGCCAGCAGTTACCAGCTCCCCAGCTCTGAAGCTTTCTTT	-	TRBJ1-1	-	TRBV6-5
CASRGRGERGGETQYF	TGCGCCAGCAGGGGGCGCGGGGAGCGTGGTGGAGAGACCCAGTACTTC	-	TRBJ2-5	-	TRBV5-1
CASSVDRYGYTF	TGTGCCAGCAGCGTAGATCGGTATGGCTACACCTTC	-	TRBJ1-2	-	TRBV9
CASSPPGTGGGYEQYF	TGTGCCAGCAGTCCTCCTGGGACCGGGGGCGGCTACGAGCAGTACTTC	-	TRBJ2-7	-	TRBV11-1
CASSLGGTGGNEQFF	TGTGCCAGCAGCTTAGGGGGGACAGGTGGCAATGAGCAGTTCTTC	-	TRBJ2-1	TRBD1	TRBV7-7
CASSGLGGLFYYEQYF	TGTGCCAGCAGCGGCCTTGGGGGCCTCTTCTACTACGAGCAGTACTTC	-	TRBJ2-7	-	TRBV21-1
CASSLNGGFSYNEQFF	TGTGCCAGCAGCCTAAATGGGGGCTTCTCCTACAATGAGCAGTTCTTC	-	TRBJ2-1	-	TRBV7-3
CASSLASGGPSYEQYF	TGTGCCAGCAGCTTGGCTAGCGGGGGACCCTCCTACGAGCAGTACTTC	-	TRBJ2-7	TRBD2	TRBV5-4
CASSPQGGSGYTF	TGTGCCAGCAGCCCTCAGGGGGGCAGTGGCTACACCTTC	-	TRBJ1-2	TRBD1	TRBV7-2